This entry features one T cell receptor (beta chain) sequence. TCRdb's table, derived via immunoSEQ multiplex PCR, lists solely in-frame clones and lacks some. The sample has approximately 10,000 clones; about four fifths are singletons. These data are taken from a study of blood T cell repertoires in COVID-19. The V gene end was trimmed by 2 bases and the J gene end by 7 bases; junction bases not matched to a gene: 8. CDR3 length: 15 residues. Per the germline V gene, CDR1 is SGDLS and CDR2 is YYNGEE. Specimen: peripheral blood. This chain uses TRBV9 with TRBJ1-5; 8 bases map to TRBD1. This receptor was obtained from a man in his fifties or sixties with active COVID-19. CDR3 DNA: TGTGCCAGCAGCGTGGGGACAGGCGGAGGGCAGCCCCAGCATTTT. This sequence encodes CASSVGTGGGQPQHF.